One T cell receptor beta chain is described in this entry. CDR1 and CDR2 from the germline V gene are SGHAT and FQDESV (reference sequence). With V trimmed by 5 bases and J by 4 bases, 6 bases remained unmatched. This CDR3 has 15 residues. Generated by immunoSEQ multiplex PCR, the TCRdb table keeps only in-frame clones and is missing some. The sample holds more than 2 million clones, 90% to 96% seen once. These data belong to a study of shared clonotypes between healthy human individuals. Sample: naive CD4+ T cells sorted from blood. Subset here: CD45RA+ positively selected. The chain joins TRBV11-1 to TRBJ2-7; 12 bases are a match to TRBD1. This clonotype originated in a man aged 18 to 29 in good health. CDR3 sequence (DNA): TGTGCCAGCAGCGCCGGGACAGGGGGCACTTACGAGCAGTACTTC. The encoded protein is CASSAGTGGTYEQYF. The full variable domain, in which reference TRBV11-1 and TRBJ2-7 provide the parts outside the CDR3, is EAEVAQSPRYKITEKSQAVAFWCDPISGHATLYWYRQILGQGPELLVQFQDESVVDDSQLPKDRFSAERLKGVDSTLKIQPAELGDSAMYLCASSAGTGGTYEQYFGPGTRLTVT.